A single sample is the source of the 3 T cell receptor beta chains below, sequenced in a study of blood T cell repertoires in COVID-19. Libraries were prepared by immunoSEQ multiplex PCR; TCRdb keeps only in-frame clonotypes and omits some of them. The sample holds over 150,000 clones, more than 75% seen once. Sequenced input: PBMCs or T cells enriched from blood (not recorded which). These receptors originate from a woman between 50 and 59 years old who had recovered from COVID-19.

The chain joins TRBV5-5 to TRBJ1-1; D possibly corresponds to TRBD1 (5 bases). The CDR3 covers 12 residues. Germline assignment: CDR1 SGHKS and CDR2 YYEKEE (reference sequence). V was shortened by 0 bases and J by 10 bases, with 10 bases between the two germline ends. The CDR3 spells CASSLEGFGAFF. CDR3 DNA sequence: TGTGCCAGCAGCTTGGAGGGGTTCGGAGCTTTCTTT.

This clone was counted a few times. This sequence joins TRBV10-1 and TRBJ2-7, with TRBD2 matching 15 bases. CDR1 WNHNN and CDR2 SYGVQD come from the germline V gene (reference sequence). CDR3 length equals 15 residues. J gave up 7 bases and V 2 bases, and 3 bases lay outside the gene matches. CDR3 loop: CASSEGTSGRKEQYF. CDR3 DNA sequence: TGCGCCAGCAGTGAGGGGACTAGCGGGAGGAAGGAGCAGTACTTC.

The chain recombines TRBV5-1 with TRBJ1-1; D gene ambiguous. The length of the CDR3 is 14 residues. Between the trimmed V and J ends, which lost 4 bases and 3 bases, there was a span of 13 bases. CDR1 SGHRS and CDR2 YFSETQ come from the germline V gene. CDR3 sequence (DNA): TGCGCCAGCAGCCCCCCCTCCTCGGACACTGAAGCTTTCTTT. This codes for CASSPPSSDTEAFF.